This TCR beta chain was profiled in a study of blood T cell repertoires in COVID-19. Overall study context: Researchers got acute and convalescent COVID-19 samples from the United States, Italy and Spain. T cells, B-cell-depleted T cells, or PBMCs provided the cDNA or gDNA that served as material.

Authors' processing steps: Amplifying reference gene primers gave estimates of nucleated cell counts. Produced via immunoSEQ multiplex PCR; TCRdb's table is partial and in-frame only. D and trimming come from the DNA, and the V and J calls and clone size come from that table. The repertoire holds 40,000 to 55,000 clones, 82% seen once, with 4.2% in the top ten. The sample taken for sequencing was peripheral blood. The receptor was derived from a woman aged 65 to 85 with acute or convalescent COVID-19.

The DNA for the CDR3 is TGCAGCGTCACTGGACTATTTGGGGGGGGTGGCAGCACAGATACGCAGTATTTT. It codes for CSVTGLFGGGGSTDTQYF. V is TRBV29-1 and J is TRBJ2-3; 7 positions match TRBD2. This CDR3 has 18 residues. CDR1 and CDR2 (germline): SQVTM, ANQGSEA. Unmatched junction bases numbered 18, after V lost 6 bases and J lost 0 bases.